This TCR beta chain was profiled in a study of shared clonotypes between healthy human individuals. Findings of the study overall: The represented genetic and exposure-history diversity was limited by the small number of donors.

The protocol was immunoSEQ multiplex PCR, while the TCRdb copy is restricted to in-frame clones and leaves out a portion. The top ten clones hold approximately 1.7% of a sample with about 2.1 million clones, just under 95% of them seen once. Selected positively for CCR7 and CD45RO-negative, naive CD8 cells excluded terminally differentiated effector memory CD45RA+ cells. Details on this clone: Antigen unknown.

The sequenced sample consisted of naive CD8+ T cells from PBMCs. This TCR came from a man aged 18 to 35 in good health. Some clones in this sample may be carry-over from other donors' samples.

The CDR3 loop is CSVEGLATNTGELFF. The CDR3 region has the DNA TGCAGCGTTGAAGGACTAGCTACGAACACCGGGGAGCTGTTTTTT. The J gene is TRBJ2-2, the V gene TRBV29-1, with 7 bases fitting TRBD2. The ends lost 1 base at V and 0 bases at J; junction bases unmatched: 2. CDR3 length: 15 residues. From germline, CDR1 is SQVTM and CDR2 ANQGSEA.